This TCR beta chain was sequenced for a study of blood T cell repertoires in COVID-19. The wider study: Samples representing acute and convalescent COVID-19 were sourced from the United States, Italy and Spain. PBMCs, B-cell-depleted T cells, or T cells were the source of the cDNA or gDNA that made up the material.

Some clones are missing from TCRdb's copy, which holds only in-frame ones; the method was immunoSEQ multiplex PCR. The data hold nearly 350,000 clones, with roughly 87% observed a single time. Cohorts were determined from participant-reported clinical history. All recovered Cohort 3 donors got two negative PCRs, got clearance, or saw symptom resolution. Looked up from germline, CDR1 is LGHDT and CDR2 is YNNKEL (reference sequence). Between the trimmed V and J ends, which lost 5 bases and 1 base, there was a span of 12 bases. This CDR3 has 15 residues. The sequence was obtained from a woman under 40 who had recovered from COVID-19. The genes are TRBV3-1 (or the pseudogene TRBV3-2) and TRBJ1-5; weak D call: TRBD1 (5 bases). Sequenced material: PBMCs or T cells enriched from blood (not recorded which). CDR3 bases: TGTGCCAGCAGCTCCCGGGGGACGAGCAATCAGCCCCAGCATTTT. Its translation: CASSSRGTSNQPQHF.